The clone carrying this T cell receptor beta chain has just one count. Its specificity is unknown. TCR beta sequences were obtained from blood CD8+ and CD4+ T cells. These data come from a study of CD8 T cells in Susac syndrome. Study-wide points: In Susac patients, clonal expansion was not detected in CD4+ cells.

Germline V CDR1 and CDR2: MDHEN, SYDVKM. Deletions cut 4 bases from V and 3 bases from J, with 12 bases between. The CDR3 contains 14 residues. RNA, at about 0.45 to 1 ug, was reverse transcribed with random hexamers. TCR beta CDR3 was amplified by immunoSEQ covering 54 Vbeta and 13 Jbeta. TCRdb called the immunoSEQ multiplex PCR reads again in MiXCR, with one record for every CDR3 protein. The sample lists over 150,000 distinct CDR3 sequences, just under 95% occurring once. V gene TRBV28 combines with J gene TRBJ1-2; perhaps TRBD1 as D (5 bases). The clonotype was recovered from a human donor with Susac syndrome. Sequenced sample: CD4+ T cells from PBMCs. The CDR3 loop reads CASSSPAGHYGYTF. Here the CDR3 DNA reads TGTGCCAGCAGTTCCCCGGCGGGACACTATGGCTACACCTTC.